This T cell receptor beta chain was documented in a study of CD8 T cells in Susac syndrome. The CDR3 runs 16 residues. Trimming removed 0 bases at V and 0 bases at J, with 9 bases between. Germline CDR1 is MNHEY and CDR2 is SVGAGI. Reverse transcription of 0.5 to 1 ug RNA was performed with random hexamers. Amplification of the TCR beta CDR3 was carried out by immunoSEQ multiplex PCR, which spanned a total of 54 Vbeta and 13 Jbeta segments. TCRdb itself ran the immunoSEQ multiplex PCR reads through MiXCR, one entry per CDR3 protein. Of some 300,000 distinct CDR3 sequences listed, around 84% are singletons. Control patients had untreated stable or active relapsing-remitting multiple sclerosis by revised McDonald criteria. This clonotype has only one observation.

This TCR came from a human donor with multiple sclerosis. The rearrangement joins TRBV6-5 to TRBJ2-1; D remains ambiguous. Source material: CD8+ T cells from PBMCs. CDR3 region: CASSYSLYSSYNEQFF. For the CDR3, the DNA is TGTGCCAGCAGTTACTCTTTATACAGCTCCTACAATGAGCAGTTCTTC.